This T cell receptor (beta chain) was retrieved from a study of shared clonotypes between healthy human individuals. Study background: Donors, aged 18 to 49, were a couple of women and a few men.

Deep was the level at which the assay was run. Produced via immunoSEQ multiplex PCR; TCRdb's table is partial and in-frame only. The sample lists under 2,000,000 clones; about 95% were seen once. A note on this clone: The antigen is not known.

The CDR3 is 16 residues long. After removal of 3 bases from V and 4 bases from J, the junction contained 8 bases not matched to a gene. CDR1 and CDR2 from the germline V gene are MNHNY and SVGAGI (reference sequence). CD8 cells classed as naive were CD45RO-negative and positively selected for CCR7, excluding terminally differentiated effector memory CD45RA+ cells. Recent vaccinations or acute infections were absent in the healthy HIV-negative adult donors. Overall study results and limits: Compared with memory subsets, naive subsets generally had larger estimated richness.

Material for sequencing was naive CD8+ T cells sorted from blood. The source of this sequence is a young man in good health. The rearrangement links TRBV6-6 to TRBJ2-3, with 9 bases fitting TRBD1. The CDR3 reads CASSYLKQGAADTQYF. The CDR3 DNA follows: TGTGCCAGCAGTTATCTAAAACAGGGGGCGGCAGATACGCAGTATTTT.